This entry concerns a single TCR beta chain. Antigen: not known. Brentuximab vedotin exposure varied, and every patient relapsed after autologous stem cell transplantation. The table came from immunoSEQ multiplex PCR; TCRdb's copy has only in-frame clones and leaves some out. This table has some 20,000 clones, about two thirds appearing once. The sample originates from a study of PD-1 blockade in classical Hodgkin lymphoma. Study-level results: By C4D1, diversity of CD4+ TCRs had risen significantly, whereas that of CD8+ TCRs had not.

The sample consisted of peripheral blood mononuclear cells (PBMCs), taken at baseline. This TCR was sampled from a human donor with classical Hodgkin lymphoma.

CDR3: CAISATSGFGTDTQYF. The DNA for the CDR3 is TGTGCCATCAGTGCTACTTCCGGGTTTGGCACAGATACGCAGTATTTT. The chain carries TRBV10-3 and TRBJ2-3; D ambiguous. From germline, CDR1 is ENHRY and CDR2 SYGVKD. Trimming shortened V by 4 bases and J by 1 base, and 15 bases separated the two germline ends. The CDR3 has 16 residues.